One and the same sample provided the 27 T cell receptor beta chains below, sequenced in a study of graft-versus-host responses after intestinal transplantation. Assay used: immunoSEQ multiplex PCR; TCRdb lists only in-frame clones, some missing. This table holds approximately 90,000 clones, around 90% found once. No antigen has been identified for these receptors. The sample consisted of unstimulated CD8+ T cells sorted from spleen or lymph node cells, taken before intestinal transplant. These receptors all come from a human donor who received an intestinal transplant.

This chain uses TRBV6-5 with TRBJ2-3; no firm D call. Germline V CDR1 and CDR2: MNHEY, SVGAGI. V was trimmed by 2 bases and J by 6 bases, leaving 9 bases between them. The CDR3 length is 13 residues. CDR3 DNA: TGTGCCAGCAGTTACATCGGGCCCGATACGCAGTATTTT. The encoded protein is CASSYIGPDTQYF.

The V and J genes are TRBV19 and TRBJ2-1; the D gene could be TRBD1 or TRBD2 (5 bases each). The germline CDR1 and CDR2 sequences are LNHDA and SQIVND (reference sequence). This CDR3 has 16 residues. V gave up 5 bases and J gave up 0 bases, with 14 bases separating them. CDR3 in DNA: TGTGCCAGTAGTGATGACCGGGACGGCTCCTACAATGAGCAGTTCTTC. It specifies CASSDDRDGSYNEQFF.

This clone came up once. V and J are TRBV27 and TRBJ2-7, with 7 bases identical to TRBD1. The CDR3 is 16 residues long. Germline CDR1 and CDR2: MNHEY and SMNVEV (reference sequence). V gave up 4 bases and J gave up 1 base; unmatched junction bases: 10. CDR3 sequence (DNA): TGTGCCAGCAGTTCAAGTGGGGACAGTCCGTCCTACGAGCAGTACTTC. It translates to CASSSSGDSPSYEQYF.

The CDR3 is CASSSTGRTEAFF. The DNA for the CDR3 is TGTGCCAGCAGCTCGACAGGTCGCACTGAAGCTTTCTTT. The genes are TRBV13 and TRBJ1-1; the D gene is possibly TRBD1 (6 bases). Germline V gene sequence: CDR1 PRHDT, CDR2 FYEKMQ (reference sequence). The germline V and J ends were trimmed by 4 bases and 4 bases, with 10 bases remaining between them. This CDR3 spans 13 amino acids.

The chain is built from TRBV6-5 and TRBJ2-7; 7 nucleotides agree with TRBD1. J lost 1 base, V lost 10 bases, and 10 bases had no gene match. Germline assignment: CDR1 MNHEY and CDR2 SVGAGI. This CDR3 region has 14 residues. CDR3 region: CATRSGTDSYEQYF. The DNA for the CDR3 is TGTGCCACACGATCCGGGACAGATTCCTACGAGCAGTACTTC.

This chain links TRBV2 with TRBJ1-2, with D maybe TRBD1 (6 bases). V lost 6 bases and J 3 bases, leaving 14 bases between the germline ends. The CDR3 spans 14 residues. Germline loops: CDR1 SNHLY, CDR2 FYNNEI. Here the CDR3 DNA reads TGTGCCAGCAGAAGCCCGGACAGAGACTATGGCTACACCTTC. Protein product: CASRSPDRDYGYTF.

The chain joins TRBV6-5 to TRBJ2-3, with 7 bases aligning to TRBD1. Germline CDR1 is MNHEY and CDR2 is SVGAGI. This CDR3 has 14 residues. V shed 10 bases and J 2 bases; nucleotides not matched to a gene: 9. The CDR3 bases are TGTGCCACCCACAGGGGATCCCTCACAGATACGCAGTATTTT. It codes for CATHRGSLTDTQYF.

A word on this clone: A much bigger clone sits one base away, suggesting this may be a read error. The chain has TRBV4-2 and TRBJ1-5, with no clear D. V was trimmed by 0 bases and J by 4 bases, leaving 10 bases between them. This CDR3 region has 15 residues. The germline CDR1 and CDR2 sequences are LGHNA and YNFKEQ. The CDR3 is CASSQDRFGNQPQHF. The CDR3 DNA follows: TGTGCCAGCAGCCAAGATAGATTCGGGAATCAGCCCCAGCATTTT.

The chain combines TRBV27 with TRBJ2-1; D gene uncertain. Germline V CDR1 and CDR2: MNHEY, SMNVEV (reference sequence). V shed 5 bases and J shed 0 bases, with 11 bases lying between them. The CDR3 spans 15 residues. CDR3 coding DNA: TGTGCCAGCAGTCTCGCCGAAAGCTCCTACAATGAGCAGTTCTTC. It is translated as CASSLAESSYNEQFF.

The chain is built from TRBV29-1 and TRBJ2-1; 8 nucleotides line up with TRBD1. The length of the CDR3 is 12 residues. Germline loops: CDR1 SQVTM, CDR2 ANQGSEA. J was trimmed by 9 bases and V by 7 bases; bases with no gene match: 8. The CDR3 spells CSGTGYLGEQFF. The CDR3 DNA follows: TGCAGCGGGACAGGGTATTTAGGTGAGCAGTTCTTC.

The chain employs TRBV9 and TRBJ2-3; D is undetermined. Germline CDR1 SGDLS, CDR2 YYNGEE. The CDR3 runs to 16 residues. V was pared by 0 bases and J by 0 bases, with 11 bases between. The CDR3 loop is CASSVEAASSTDTQYF. The CDR3 DNA sequence: TGTGCCAGCAGCGTAGAGGCAGCCTCTAGCACAGATACGCAGTATTTT.

The sample holds one count of this clone. The V and J genes are TRBV7-6 and TRBJ2-2, with TRBD2 matching 7 bases. There are 16 residues in the CDR3. V lost 2 bases to trimming and J lost 4 bases; unmatched junction nucleotides: 7. Germline V CDR1 and CDR2: SGHVS, FNYEAQ. The CDR3 region has the DNA TGTGCCAGCAGCTTATGGGCGGGAGACGGCACCGGGGAGCTGTTTTTT. This sequence encodes CASSLWAGDGTGELFF.

The CDR3 region is CASSLSVYDRQPQHF. The CDR3, as DNA: TGTGCCAGCAGCTTATCGGTCTATGACCGACAGCCCCAGCATTTT. V usage is TRBV7-6 and J usage is TRBJ1-5; D gene uncertain. This CDR3 spans 15 amino acids. The ends were cut back, 2 bases at V and 7 bases at J, with 15 bases in the middle. Germline-derived CDR1 and CDR2 are SGHVS and FNYEAQ.

This clone was seen a handful of times. V usage is TRBV6-1 and J usage is TRBJ2-7; 9 bases line up with TRBD1. The CDR3 has 15 residues. Trimming removed 0 bases from V and 5 bases from J; junction bases left unmatched: 5. Germline values: CDR1 MNHNS, CDR2 SASEGT. The CDR3 DNA is TGTGCCAGCAGTGAAGCGCCGGGACAGGGCCACGAGCAGTACTTC. As protein: CASSEAPGQGHEQYF.

The chain carries TRBV7-6 and TRBJ2-2; 7 nucleotides match TRBD2. Germline CDR1 reads SGHVS; CDR2 reads FNYEAQ. The CDR3 covers 16 residues. Trimming at V came to 5 bases and at J to 6 bases, leaving 12 bases not matched to a gene. The CDR3 DNA reads TGTGCCAGCAGCCCCGCTAGCGGTGGTGTTTCCGGGGAGCTGTTTTTT. It is translated as CASSPASGGVSGELFF.

The chain joins TRBV6-5 to TRBJ2-2; a weak D match, TRBD2 (5 bases). Germline V gene lookup returns CDR1 MNHEY and CDR2 SVGAGI. The CDR3 is made up of 15 amino acids. Trimming left V 4 bases short and J 4 bases short, with 13 bases between. CDR3 nucleotides: TGTGCCAGCAGTTGGACGGAGGATTTCACCGGGGAGCTGTTTTTT. It translates to CASSWTEDFTGELFF.

The table lists this clone with a count of one. The rearrangement joins TRBV19 to TRBJ1-5; D remains ambiguous. Germline values: CDR1 LNHDA, CDR2 SQIVND (reference sequence). The CDR3 length is 15 residues. V lost 6 bases and J 2 bases, leaving 14 bases between the germline ends. For the CDR3, the DNA is TGTGCCAGTAGCCTGGGTCCCGAGGGCAATCAGCCCCAGCATTTT. This sequence encodes CASSLGPEGNQPQHF.

CDR3 loop: CASSLVGSNYGYTF. Here the CDR3 DNA reads TGTGCCAGCAGCTTGGTTGGCAGCAACTATGGCTACACCTTC. V and J are TRBV5-6 and TRBJ1-2, with no clear D. V lost 0 bases, J lost 2 bases, and 8 bases lay in between. The CDR3 sequence is 14 residues long. Germline loops: CDR1 SGHDT, CDR2 YYEEEE.

This chain connects TRBV7-9 to TRBJ1-3; D gene uncertain. Trimming took off 1 base at V and 5 bases at J, with 9 bases between the two ends. The CDR3 spans 14 residues. Germline-derived CDR1 and CDR2 are SEHNR and FQNEAQ (reference sequence). The DNA for the CDR3 is TGTGCCAGCAGCTTAGTTACAGTTCGAAACACCATATATTTT. As protein: CASSLVTVRNTIYF. Full variable domain (outside the CDR3, taken from reference TRBV7-9 and TRBJ1-3): DTGVSQNPRHKITKRGQNVTFRCDPISEHNRLYWYRQTLGQGPEFLTYFQNEAQLEKSRLLSDRFSAERPKGSFSTLEIQRTEQGDSAMYLCASSLVTVRNTIYFGEGSWLTVV.

The chain combines TRBV2 with TRBJ2-5, with TRBD2 identical over 11 bases. J was trimmed by 4 bases and V by 5 bases; bases with no gene match: 12. The germline CDR1 and CDR2 sequences are SNHLY and FYNNEI. The CDR3 sequence is 17 residues long. The chain's CDR3 is CASSPGRLAGMGETQYF. As DNA, the CDR3 is TGTGCCAGCAGTCCCGGTCGACTAGCGGGGATGGGAGAGACCCAGTACTTC.

This chain joins TRBV6-9 and TRBJ2-1; TRBD1 is a possible D gene (6 bases). The V and J ends lost 5 bases and 4 bases respectively, with 18 bases between them. This CDR3 has 16 residues. Germline V gives CDR1 MNHGY, CDR2 SVAAGI. This CDR3 is CASSEATTGSYNEQFF. The CDR3 bases are TGTGCCAGCAGTGAAGCGACGACAGGATCGTACAATGAGCAGTTCTTC.

The chain recombines TRBV30 with TRBJ1-2, with D tentatively TRBD1 (6 bases). V was trimmed by 0 bases and J by 4 bases, leaving 15 bases between them. The CDR3 loop spans 15 amino acids. Germline-derived CDR1 and CDR2 are GTSNPN and SVGIG (reference sequence). The CDR3 DNA follows: TGTGCCTGGAGTGTTACCCCAGGGGACCTCTATGGCTACACCTTC. This encodes CAWSVTPGDLYGYTF.

The chain is built from TRBV27 and TRBJ2-1; D uncertain. Trimming stripped 7 bases from V and 3 bases from J, with 13 bases between. CDR3 size: 14 residues. Germline lookup yields CDR1 MNHEY and CDR2 SMNVEV (reference sequence). The CDR3 reads CASTSVGNYNEQFF. CDR3 DNA sequence: TGTGCCAGCACCTCCGTGGGAAACTACAATGAGCAGTTCTTC.

The rearrangement uses TRBV7-3 and TRBJ2-1; 10 nucleotides agree with TRBD2. Germline CDR1 and CDR2: SGHTA and FQGTGA. V was pared by 2 bases and J by 9 bases, with 10 bases of the junction left unmatched. This CDR3 is built from 16 residues. The CDR3 here is CASSLGLAGGLGEQFF. The CDR3, as DNA: TGTGCCAGCAGCTTAGGGTTAGCGGGAGGTCTCGGTGAGCAGTTCTTC.

The chain's CDR3 is CASSARNTGELFF. The CDR3 region has the DNA TGTGCCAGCAGCGCAAGGAACACCGGGGAGCTGTTTTTT. The chain combines TRBV9 with TRBJ2-2; D gene uncertain. V gave up 3 bases and J gave up 1 base, with 4 bases separating them. There are 13 residues in the CDR3. Germline V gene sequence: CDR1 SGDLS, CDR2 YYNGEE.

This chain joins TRBV11-2 and TRBJ2-3; D unresolved. The CDR3 contains 15 residues. The germline V gene encodes CDR1 SGHAT and CDR2 FQNNGV. V was pared by 2 bases and J by 0 bases, with 9 bases between. This CDR3 reads CASSLYGSSTDTQYF. As DNA, the CDR3 is TGTGCCAGCAGCTTATACGGGTCTAGCACAGATACGCAGTATTTT.

J is TRBJ2-1 and V is TRBV7-6, with TRBD2 matching 11 bases. With V trimmed by 6 bases and J by 10 bases, 11 bases remained unmatched. CDR1 SGHVS and CDR2 FNYEAQ come from the germline V gene. The CDR3 is 15 amino acids. For the CDR3, the DNA is TGTGCCAGCAGTTTTATAGCGGGGGGGCCGAGAGAGCAGTTCTTC. This sequence encodes CASSFIAGGPREQFF.